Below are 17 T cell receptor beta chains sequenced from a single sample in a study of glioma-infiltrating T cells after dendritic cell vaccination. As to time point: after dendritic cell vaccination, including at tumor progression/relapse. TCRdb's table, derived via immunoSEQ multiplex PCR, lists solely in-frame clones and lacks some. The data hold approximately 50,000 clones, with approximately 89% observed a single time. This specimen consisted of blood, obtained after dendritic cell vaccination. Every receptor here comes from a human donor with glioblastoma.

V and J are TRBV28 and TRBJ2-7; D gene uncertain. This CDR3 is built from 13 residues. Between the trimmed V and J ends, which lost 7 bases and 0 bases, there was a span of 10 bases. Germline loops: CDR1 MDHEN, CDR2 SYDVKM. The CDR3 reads CASNDIPSYEQYF. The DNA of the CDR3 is TGTGCCAGCAATGACATCCCCTCCTACGAGCAGTACTTC. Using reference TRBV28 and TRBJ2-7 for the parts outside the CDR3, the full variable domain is DVKVTQSSRYLVKRTGEKVFLECVQDMDHENMFWYRQDPGLGLRLIYFSYDVKMKEKGDIPEGYSVSREKKERFSLILESASTNQTSMYLCASNDIPSYEQYFGPGTRLTVT.

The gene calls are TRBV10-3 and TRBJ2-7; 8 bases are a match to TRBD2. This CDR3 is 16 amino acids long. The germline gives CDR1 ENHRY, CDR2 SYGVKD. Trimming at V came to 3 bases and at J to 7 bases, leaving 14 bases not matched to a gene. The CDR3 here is CAISESTGTSTKEQYF. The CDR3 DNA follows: TGTGCCATCAGTGAATCAACCGGGACTAGTACTAAGGAGCAGTACTTC.

For the CDR3, the DNA is TGCAGCGTTGAAGATCTGAGAGCGGATTATTACCATGAGCAGTTCTTC. Translating gives CSVEDLRADYYHEQFF. This sequence joins TRBV29-1 and TRBJ2-1, with D maybe TRBD2 (5 bases). V lost 0 bases and J lost 8, with 20 bases in between. Germline loops: CDR1 SQVTM, CDR2 ANQGSEA. This CDR3 is 16 amino acids long.

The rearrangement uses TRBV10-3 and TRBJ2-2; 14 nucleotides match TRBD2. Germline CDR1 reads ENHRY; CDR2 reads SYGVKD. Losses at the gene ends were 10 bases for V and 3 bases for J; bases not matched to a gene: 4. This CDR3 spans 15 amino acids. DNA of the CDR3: TGTGCCACCATGGGACTAGCGGGAGACACCGGGGAGCTGTTTTTT. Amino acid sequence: CATMGLAGDTGELFF.

Here the CDR3 DNA reads TGTGCCAGCAGCTTTATGGGACCGGGAGTGAGGGAGCAGTTCTTC. Protein: CASSFMGPGVREQFF. The chain has TRBV7-2 and TRBJ2-1; D is perhaps TRBD2 (6 bases). With 3 bases removed from V and 10 bases from J, the gap between germline ends came to 19 bases. Germline V gene data show CDR1 as SGHTA and CDR2 as FQGNSA. CDR3 size: 15 residues.

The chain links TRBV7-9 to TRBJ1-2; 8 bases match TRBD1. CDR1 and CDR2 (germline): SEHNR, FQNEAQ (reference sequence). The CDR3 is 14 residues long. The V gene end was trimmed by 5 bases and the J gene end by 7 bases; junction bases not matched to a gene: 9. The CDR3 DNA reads TGTGCCAGCAGCAGAGAGACAGGGGCAGGTGGCTACACCTTC. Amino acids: CASSRETGAGGYTF.

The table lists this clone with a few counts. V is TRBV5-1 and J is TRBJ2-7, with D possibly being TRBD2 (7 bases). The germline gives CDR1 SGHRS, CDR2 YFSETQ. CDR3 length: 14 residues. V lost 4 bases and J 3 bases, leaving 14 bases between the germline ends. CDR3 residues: CASSDAGALYEQYF. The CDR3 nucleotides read TGCGCCAGCAGCGACGCGGGGGCCCTCTACGAGCAGTACTTC.

The chain's CDR3 is CASSLRGAGNTIYF. The CDR3 DNA reads TGTGCCAGCAGTTTAAGGGGCGCGGGAAACACCATATATTTT. The chain couples TRBV28 to TRBJ1-3; perhaps TRBD1 as D (5 bases). This CDR3 has 14 residues. The V end lost 2 bases, the J end lost 4 bases, and 9 bases lay between the germline ends. Germline V gives CDR1 MDHEN, CDR2 SYDVKM.

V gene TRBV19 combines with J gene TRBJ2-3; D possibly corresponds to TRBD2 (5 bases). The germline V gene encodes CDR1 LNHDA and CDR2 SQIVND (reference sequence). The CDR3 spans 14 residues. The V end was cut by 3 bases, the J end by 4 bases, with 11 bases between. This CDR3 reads CASSIVGVADTQYF. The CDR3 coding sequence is TGTGCCAGTAGTATCGTGGGAGTCGCAGATACGCAGTATTTT.

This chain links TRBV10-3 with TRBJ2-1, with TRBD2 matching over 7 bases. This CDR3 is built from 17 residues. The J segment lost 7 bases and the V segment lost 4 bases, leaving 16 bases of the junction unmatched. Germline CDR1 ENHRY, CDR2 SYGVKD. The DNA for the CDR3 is TGTGCCATCAGTGCCCAGCGGGAATCCGTTATTAGGAATGAGCAGTTCTTC. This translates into CAISAQRESVIRNEQFF.

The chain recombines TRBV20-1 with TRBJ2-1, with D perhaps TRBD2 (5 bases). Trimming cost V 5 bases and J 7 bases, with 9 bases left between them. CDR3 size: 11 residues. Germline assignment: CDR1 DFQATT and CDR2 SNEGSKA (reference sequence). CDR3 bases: TGCAGTGCTTACTCGGGGAATGAGCAGTTCTTC. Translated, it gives CSAYSGNEQFF.

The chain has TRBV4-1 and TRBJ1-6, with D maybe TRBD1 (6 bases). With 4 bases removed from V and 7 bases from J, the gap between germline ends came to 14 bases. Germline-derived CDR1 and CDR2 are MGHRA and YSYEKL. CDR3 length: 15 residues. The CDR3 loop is CASSPQGVGNSPLHF. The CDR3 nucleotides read TGCGCCAGCAGCCCACAGGGAGTGGGCAATTCACCCCTCCACTTT.

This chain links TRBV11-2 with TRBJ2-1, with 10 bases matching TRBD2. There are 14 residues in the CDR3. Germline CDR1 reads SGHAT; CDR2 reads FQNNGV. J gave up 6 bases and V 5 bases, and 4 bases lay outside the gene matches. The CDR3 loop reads CASSISGRANEQFF. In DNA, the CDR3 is TGTGCCAGCAGCATAAGCGGGAGGGCCAATGAGCAGTTCTTC.

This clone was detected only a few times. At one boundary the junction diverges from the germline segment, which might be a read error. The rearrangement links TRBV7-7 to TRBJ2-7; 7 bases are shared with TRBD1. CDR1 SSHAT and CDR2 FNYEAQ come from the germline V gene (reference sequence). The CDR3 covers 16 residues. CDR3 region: CASSPLPDRVSYEQYF. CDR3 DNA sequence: TGTGCTAGCAGCCCACTTCCAGACAGGGTCTCCTACGAGCAGTACTTC.

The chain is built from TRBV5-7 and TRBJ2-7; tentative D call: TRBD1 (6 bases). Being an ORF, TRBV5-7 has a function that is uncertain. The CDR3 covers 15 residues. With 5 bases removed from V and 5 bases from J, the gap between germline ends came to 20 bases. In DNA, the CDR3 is TGTGCCAGCAGTTACGCACAGGGCCCGGTCCACGAGCAGTACTTC. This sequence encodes CASSYAQGPVHEQYF.

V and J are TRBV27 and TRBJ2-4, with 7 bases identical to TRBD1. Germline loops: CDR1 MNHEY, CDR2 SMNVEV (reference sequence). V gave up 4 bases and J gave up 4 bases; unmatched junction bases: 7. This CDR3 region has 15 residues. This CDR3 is CASSSPRQGKNIQYF. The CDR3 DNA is TGTGCCAGCAGTTCGCCTCGACAGGGAAAAAACATTCAGTACTTC.

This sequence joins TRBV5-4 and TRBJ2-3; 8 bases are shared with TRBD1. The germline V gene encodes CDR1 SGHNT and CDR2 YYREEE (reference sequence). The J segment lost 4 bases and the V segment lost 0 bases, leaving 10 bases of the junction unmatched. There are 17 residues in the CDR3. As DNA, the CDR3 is TGTGCCAGCAGCTTGGCCTACGGACAGGGAGACCCAGATACGCAGTATTTT. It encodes CASSLAYGQGDPDTQYF. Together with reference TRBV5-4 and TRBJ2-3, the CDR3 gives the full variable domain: ETGVTQSPTHLIKTRGQQVTLRCSSQSGHNTVSWYQQALGQGPQFIFQYYREEENGRGNFPPRFSGLQFPNYSSELNVNALELDDSALYLCASSLAYGQGDPDTQYFGPGTRLTVL.